The entry below describes one T cell receptor (beta chain). Its target is unknown. The authors split each subset's genomic DNA evenly across several immunoSEQ plates. The assay was immunoSEQ multiplex PCR, and TCRdb's table has in-frame clones only and misses some. The data hold about 690,000 clones, with around 90% observed a single time. The source of the sample is a study of shared clonotypes between healthy human individuals. Study-level results: Rarefaction exposed incomplete sorted-subset sequencing despite large depth. All-four-donor shared clonotypes had higher generation probabilities than non-shared clonotypes did.

The germline CDR1 and CDR2 sequences are MDHEN and SYDVKM. V gave up 7 bases and J gave up 3 bases; unmatched junction bases: 6. CDR3 length: 14 residues. The receptor was isolated from a man younger than 35 in good health. Some clones in this sample may be carry-over from other donors' samples. Specimen: memory CD8+ T cells from PBMCs. The subset is: CD45RO+ cells pooled with CCR7-negative TemRA cells. The chain uses TRBV28 and TRBJ2-5, with 9 bases matching TRBD2. The CDR3 protein is CASTEAGGEETQYF. The DNA for the CDR3 is TGTGCCAGCACCGAAGCGGGAGGAGAAGAGACCCAGTACTTC.